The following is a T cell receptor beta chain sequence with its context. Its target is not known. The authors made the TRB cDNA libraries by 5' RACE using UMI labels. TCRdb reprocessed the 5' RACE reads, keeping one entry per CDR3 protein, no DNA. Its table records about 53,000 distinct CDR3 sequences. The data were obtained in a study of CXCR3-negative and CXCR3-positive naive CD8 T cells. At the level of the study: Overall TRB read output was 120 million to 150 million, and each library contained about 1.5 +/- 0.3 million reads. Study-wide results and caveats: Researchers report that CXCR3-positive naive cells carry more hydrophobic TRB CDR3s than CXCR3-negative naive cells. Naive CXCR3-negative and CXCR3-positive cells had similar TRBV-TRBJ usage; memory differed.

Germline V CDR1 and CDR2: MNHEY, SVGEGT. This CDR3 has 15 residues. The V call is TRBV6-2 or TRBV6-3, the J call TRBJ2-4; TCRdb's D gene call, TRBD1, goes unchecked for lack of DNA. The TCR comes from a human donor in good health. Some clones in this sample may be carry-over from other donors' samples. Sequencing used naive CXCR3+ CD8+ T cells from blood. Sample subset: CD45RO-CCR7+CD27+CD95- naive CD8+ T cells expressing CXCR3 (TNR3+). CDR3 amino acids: CASSYSPGAKNIQYF.